This TCR beta chain was identified in a study of Graves' ophthalmopathy and Graves' hyperthyroidism. Study-wide points: The majority of expanded thyroid clonotypes above 0.001 frequency also occurred in blood. In predicting ophthalmopathy progression, the model reached roughly 71% sensitivity and roughly 74% specificity.

Hyperthyroidism patients, all newly diagnosed, had under 2 months' duration and ages of 18 to 65. Clinicians diagnosed using symptoms, serum thyroxine, TRAb, thyroid ultrasound and orbital computed tomography. This clonotype was observed at least ten times. Its specificity is not known. CDR3 regions of TCR beta were amplified from RNA transcripts. RT-PCR was first run with HTBI primers, then multiplex PCR in a second round. Each CDR3 protein is one row after TCRdb ran MiXCR on the multiplex PCR reads. The sample holds hundreds of thousands of distinct CDR3 sequences; approximately 22% are singletons and the top ten take 7.1%. V lost 0 bases and J lost 6, with 17 bases in between. Per the germline V gene, CDR1 is MNHEY and CDR2 is SVGEGT. The CDR3 covers 17 residues.

This TCR was recovered from a woman younger than 30 with stable Graves' hyperthyroidism. Some clones in this sample may be carry-over from other donors' samples. This chain joins TRBV6-2 or TRBV6-3 and TRBJ2-2; D not resolved. Sequencing was done on a sample of peripheral blood. CDR3 nucleotides: TGTGCCAGCAGTTACTCGATGACCCCCTGGGCCCCCGGGGAGCTGTTTTTT. Its protein is CASSYSMTPWAPGELFF.